Listed here are 9 T cell receptor beta chains from one sample, sequenced in a study of T cells of healthy individuals. From the 5' RACE reads, TCRdb called clonotypes with MiXCR, one entry per CDR3 protein. The sample yields about 82,000 distinct CDR3 sequences, roughly 5.1% seen once. The source is a female donor in good health.

Ten or more counts support this clonotype. The V and J genes are TRBV20-1 and TRBJ2-1, with 9 positions matching TRBD1. V lost 2 bases and J lost 8; bases outside the gene matches: 13. Germline lookup yields CDR1 DFQATT and CDR2 SNEGSKA (reference sequence). There are 16 residues in the CDR3. The CDR3 sequence: CSARSTMGQGGYEQFF. CDR3 in DNA: TGCAGTGCTAGATCCACCATGGGACAGGGAGGCTATGAGCAGTTCTTC.

This clonotype has just a few counts. This chain joins TRBV4-1 and TRBJ1-1; tentatively, D is TRBD1 (6 bases). Trimming took 0 bases from V and 1 from J, leaving 9 bases between them. This CDR3 is built from 15 residues. Germline-derived CDR1 and CDR2 are MGHRA and YSYEKL. CDR3 sequence reads: CASSQEAGANTEAFF. CDR3 DNA: TGCGCCAGCAGCCAAGAGGCAGGGGCGAACACTGAAGCTTTCTTT.

The table lists this clonotype with many counts. The chain has TRBV7-8 and TRBJ1-4; unclear D gene. The CDR3 sequence is 15 residues long. In germline, CDR1 is SGHVS, CDR2 FQNEAQ. Trimming removed 1 base at V and 7 bases at J, with 13 bases between. The CDR3 protein is CASSLGPPPGEKLFF. The CDR3 bases are TGTGCCAGCAGCTTAGGACCCCCGCCGGGTGAAAAACTGTTTTTT.

This clonotype was detected ten times or more. The chain links TRBV10-3 to TRBJ2-3; D is possibly TRBD2 (5 bases). This CDR3 comprises 13 residues. Germline-derived CDR1 and CDR2 are ENHRY and SYGVKD. V shed 8 bases and J shed 9 bases, with 18 bases lying between them. The CDR3 region is CAISRTPQETQYF. CDR3 DNA: TGTGCCATCTCGAGGACTCCCCAGGAGACGCAGTATTTT.

This clonotype appeared many times. The chain couples TRBV7-8 to TRBJ1-2, with 11 nucleotides matching TRBD1. Germline V gives CDR1 SGHVS, CDR2 FQNEAQ. J gave up 8 bases and V 5 bases, and 13 bases lay outside the gene matches. The CDR3 runs 16 residues. CDR3 DNA sequence: TGTGCCAGCAGCACCGGACAGGGGGCTTTAATCGGCGGCTACACCTTC. It specifies CASSTGQGALIGGYTF.

This clonotype was seen ten or more times. The chain uses TRBV4-2 and TRBJ1-5; D unresolved. V lost 4 bases, J lost 1 base, and 8 bases lay in between. This CDR3 spans 14 amino acids. Germline CDR1 LGHNA, CDR2 YNFKEQ. CDR3: CASSPQISNQPQHF. Here the CDR3 DNA reads TGTGCCAGCAGCCCACAAATAAGCAATCAGCCCCAGCATTTT.

This clonotype was found many times. The chain combines TRBV7-2 with TRBJ2-7; D remains ambiguous. Germline lookup yields CDR1 SGHTA and CDR2 FQGNSA. The germline V and J ends were trimmed by 5 bases and 3 bases, with 5 bases remaining between them. The CDR3 runs to 11 residues. The CDR3 protein is CASSPHYEQYF. As DNA, the CDR3 is TGTGCCAGCAGCCCCCACTACGAGCAGTACTTC.

This clonotype has only a few counts. This sequence joins TRBV5-1 and TRBJ2-7; D not resolved. The CDR3 has 14 amino acids. The ends were cut back, 0 bases at V and 1 base at J, with 8 bases in the middle. Per the germline V gene, CDR1 is SGHRS and CDR2 is YFSETQ. The CDR3 reads CASSLGPPSYEQYF. The DNA for the CDR3 is TGCGCCAGCAGCTTGGGTCCCCCTTCCTACGAGCAGTACTTC.

This clonotype was recorded at least ten times. The chain joins TRBV6-2 or TRBV6-3 to TRBJ2-6; D may be TRBD1 (5 bases). Germline-derived CDR1 and CDR2 are MNHEY and SVGEGT. This CDR3 has 14 amino acids. V dropped 4 bases and J dropped 4 bases, with 8 bases sitting between them. CDR3 in DNA: TGTGCCAGCAGTTCAGGGTCCGGGGCCAACGTCCTGACTTTC. It yields the protein CASSSGSGANVLTF.